This TCR beta chain originates from a study of blood T cell repertoires in COVID-19. Study as a whole: The United States, Italy and Spain provided the acute and convalescent COVID-19 samples. PBMCs, B-cell-depleted T cells, or T cells were the source of the cDNA or gDNA that made up the material.

Unmatched junction bases numbered 8, after V lost 6 bases and J lost 4 bases. This CDR3 region has 14 residues. Looked up from germline, CDR1 is MNHEY and CDR2 is SMNVEV (reference sequence). This clone has just a few counts. Per the original data handling: Using reference gene primer amplification, nucleated cell counts were estimated. Profiling relied on immunoSEQ multiplex PCR, and the TCRdb table lists in-frame clones only, not all of them. V, J and clone size are taken as reported in that table, and D and trimming were inferred from the DNA itself. The repertoire holds about 150,000 clones, approximately 82% seen once, with roughly 15% in the top ten.

The rearrangement joins TRBV27 to TRBJ2-5; 7 nucleotides match TRBD1. The TCR was taken from a human donor with acute or convalescent COVID-19. The donor label of this sample is uncertain. The sample was peripheral blood. CDR3 in DNA: TGTGCCAGCAGATCGACAGGGCGGCGAGAGACCCAGTACTTC. Its protein is CASRSTGRRETQYF.